Listed here are 23 T cell receptor beta chains from one sample, sequenced in a study of cytomegalovirus exposure and HLA in healthy donors. The primer mix had 60 Vbeta and 13 Jbeta primers. The repertoire was sequenced with immunoSEQ multiplex PCR; TCRdb's copy has only in-frame clones and lacks some. Of 100,000 or so clones in the sample, about 80% were seen once. Sample: PBMCs. The receptors stem from a man aged 35-49 years in good health and CMV-seropositive.

This chain connects TRBV30 to TRBJ1-5; 8 bases are a match to TRBD1. V shed 0 bases and J 4 bases; nucleotides not matched to a gene: 8. Germline-derived CDR1 and CDR2 are GTSNPN and SVGIG (reference sequence). The CDR3 runs to 16 residues. CDR3 coding DNA: TGTGCCTGGAGTGTAGGAGGACAGGGAGAAAATCAGCCCCAGCATTTT. Its translation: CAWSVGGQGENQPQHF. Using reference TRBV30 and TRBJ1-5 for the parts outside the CDR3, the full variable domain is SQTIHQWPATLVQPVGSPLSLECTVEGTSNPNLYWYRQAAGRGLQLLFYSVGIGQISSEVPQNLSASRPQDRQFILSSKKLLLSDSGFYLCAWSVGGQGENQPQHFGDGTRLSIL.

This clone was seen only a few times. The chain recombines TRBV7-9 with TRBJ2-6, with 8 bases that match TRBD1. Trimming removed 5 bases from V and 0 bases from J; junction bases left unmatched: 9. This CDR3 spans 18 amino acids. CDR1 SEHNR and CDR2 FQNEAQ come from the germline V gene (reference sequence). The CDR3 DNA reads as TGTGCCAGCAGCCCGAGACAGGGGAGGTCCTCTGGGGCCAACGTCCTGACTTTC. It yields the protein CASSPRQGRSSGANVLTF.

CDR3 in amino acids: CASSAGGKPSTDTQYF. Here the CDR3 DNA reads TGTGCCAGCAGCGCAGGAGGGAAACCAAGCACAGATACGCAGTATTTT. The rearrangement joins TRBV7-2 to TRBJ2-3; maybe TRBD2 (6 bases). The CDR3 loop spans 16 amino acids. Germline loops: CDR1 SGHTA, CDR2 FQGNSA. Trimming took off 5 bases at V and 0 bases at J, with 15 bases between the two ends.

This clone is a singleton in its sample. Written as DNA, the CDR3 is TGTGCCTGGAGTGGGAAAGGGGGGGGATTGCGGACTGAAGCTTTCTTT. Protein sequence: CAWSGKGGGLRTEAFF. This chain connects TRBV30 to TRBJ1-1, with D perhaps TRBD1 (6 bases). The CDR3 has 16 amino acids. Germline lookup yields CDR1 GTSNPN and CDR2 SVGIG (reference sequence). The ends were cut back, 1 base at V and 5 bases at J, with 20 bases in the middle.

This chain connects TRBV7-3 to TRBJ2-3; TRBD1 might be the D (7 bases). Germline V gene sequence: CDR1 SGHTA, CDR2 FQGTGA. V lost 5 bases and J lost 3, with 15 bases in between. This CDR3 has 15 residues. The CDR3 DNA sequence: TGTGCCAGCAGCCCAGCCAGGGGGGAGACAGATACGCAGTATTTT. Translation: CASSPARGETDTQYF.

The chain joins TRBV9 to TRBJ2-1; 9 positions agree with TRBD1. The V segment lost 3 bases and the J segment 6 bases; nucleotides outside the gene matches: 10. The CDR3 sequence is 16 residues long. Germline CDR1 is SGDLS and CDR2 is YYNGEE. The CDR3 spells CASSGPPRTGVNEQFF. CDR3 in DNA: TGTGCCAGCAGCGGACCCCCCCGGACAGGGGTCAATGAGCAGTTCTTC.

This clone was detected once. An end of the junction differs from the germline gene, which may be a read error. The chain recombines TRBV27 with TRBJ1-5; D unclear. The CDR3 runs to 19 residues. Germline CDR1 and CDR2: MNHEY and SMNVEV (reference sequence). CDR3 nucleotide sequence: TGTGCTAGCAGTTCGGGGAGGAGGGCCGCAAACTTAATCAATCAGCCCCAGCATTTT. Its translation: CASSSGRRAANLINQPQHF.

The chain combines TRBV7-3 with TRBJ2-1; the match to TRBD1 covers 10 bases. The CDR3 sequence is 16 residues long. V shed 4 bases and J 7 bases; nucleotides not matched to a gene: 10. Germline CDR1 reads SGHTA; CDR2 reads FQGTGA. The CDR3 bases are TGTGCCAGCAGCTCAGGGGACAGGGGTGGTCTTAATGAGCAGTTCTTC. Translated, it gives CASSSGDRGGLNEQFF.

CDR3 loop: CASSPDRTPGYGYTF. The CDR3 DNA reads TGCGCCAGCAGCCCGGACAGGACCCCTGGGTATGGCTACACCTTC. The chain carries TRBV5-1 and TRBJ1-2; TRBD1 aligns across 7 bases. Germline assignment: CDR1 SGHRS and CDR2 YFSETQ. The CDR3 has 15 residues. J lost 5 bases, V lost 4 bases, and 11 bases had no gene match.

V usage is TRBV10-3 and J usage is TRBJ2-7; 10 bases are shared with TRBD1. There are 14 residues in the CDR3. V lost 5 bases and J lost 3; bases outside the gene matches: 4. Germline V gene data show CDR1 as ENHRY and CDR2 as SYGVKD. The CDR3 region is CAISSGTGDYEQYF. CDR3 DNA sequence: TGTGCCATCAGTTCCGGGACAGGGGACTACGAGCAGTACTTC.

The V call is TRBV15, the J call TRBJ1-3; D remains unclear. The CDR3 has 17 residues. CDR1 is LNHNV, CDR2 YYDKDF, per germline (reference sequence). V gave up 0 bases and J gave up 0 bases, with 12 bases separating them. The CDR3 here is CATSRDLTTLSGNTIYF. CDR3 nucleotides: TGTGCCACCAGCAGAGATTTGACTACTCTCTCTGGAAACACCATATATTTT.

The V and J genes are TRBV5-4 and TRBJ2-1; no definite D call. The CDR3 is 13 residues long. In germline, CDR1 is SGHNT, CDR2 YYREEE (reference sequence). Trimming cost V 1 base and J 9 bases, with 11 bases left between them. The DNA for the CDR3 is TGTGCCAGCAGCTTGCCGCGGTTAGGTGAGCAGTTCTTC. Translated: CASSLPRLGEQFF.

In its sample, this clone was seen a few times. The rearrangement links TRBV7-6 to TRBJ2-3; 8 bases are shared with TRBD2. This CDR3 spans 14 amino acids. J was trimmed by 1 base and V by 5 bases; bases with no gene match: 2. Germline V gene lookup returns CDR1 SGHVS and CDR2 FNYEAQ. DNA of the CDR3: TGTGCCAGCAGCAACGGGAGGGGCACAGATACGCAGTATTTT. Its protein product is CASSNGRGTDTQYF.

This clone was observed a handful of times. J is TRBJ2-2 and V is TRBV7-2; D might be TRBD1 (5 bases). Germline CDR1 reads SGHTA; CDR2 reads FQGNSA. The CDR3 totals 15 residues. Trimming left V 1 base short and J 7 bases short, with 13 bases between. The CDR3 DNA reads as TGTGCCAGCAGCTTAGAGCCAGGGCCGGACGGGGAGCTGTTTTTT. This sequence encodes CASSLEPGPDGELFF.

This chain uses TRBV18 with TRBJ2-2; 9 nucleotides align to TRBD2. This CDR3 region has 17 residues. Germline CDR1 is KGHSH and CDR2 is LQKENI. Trimming cost V 3 bases and J 4 bases; bases outside gene matches: 9. The CDR3 is CASSPRGLALVTGELFF. The CDR3 bases are TGTGCCAGCTCACCCCGGGGACTAGCTTTGGTCACCGGGGAGCTGTTTTTT.

V usage is TRBV19 and J usage is TRBJ1-2; no clear D. V gave up 3 bases and J gave up 6 bases, with 11 bases separating them. CDR1 is LNHDA and CDR2 is SQIVND in the germline V gene (reference sequence). This CDR3 is 13 amino acids long. Written as DNA, the CDR3 is TGTGCCAGTAGTATGAACCCCCCGGATGGCTACACCTTC. This sequence encodes CASSMNPPDGYTF.

The chain carries TRBV6-5 and TRBJ1-5, with 8 bases identical to TRBD1. Per the germline V gene, CDR1 is MNHEY and CDR2 is SVGAGI. This CDR3 region has 15 residues. With 6 bases clipped from V and 0 bases from J, the junction kept 4 bases outside the gene matches. Here the CDR3 DNA reads TGTGCCAGCAGGCGGACAGGGAATAGCAATCAGCCCCAGCATTTT. Amino acid sequence: CASRRTGNSNQPQHF.

Turning to this clone: Other DNA sequences of this sample code for an identical CDR3. The CDR3 sequence is CASSPGDRDYGYTF. CDR3 DNA sequence: TGCGCCAGCAGCCCCGGGGACAGGGACTATGGCTACACCTTC. The genes are TRBV5-1 and TRBJ1-2; TRBD1 matches 9 bases. The CDR3 sequence is 14 residues long. CDR1 SGHRS and CDR2 YFSETQ come from the germline V gene. J lost 3 bases, V lost 4 bases, and 4 bases had no gene match.

The chain couples TRBV7-8 to TRBJ1-6; 9 bases are a match to TRBD1. Germline V gene lookup returns CDR1 SGHVS and CDR2 FQNEAQ. The CDR3 has 17 amino acids. The J segment lost 6 bases and the V segment lost 0 bases, leaving 6 bases of the junction unmatched. The CDR3 DNA follows: TGTGCCAGCAGCTTAGCGGACAGGGGTTGGGGTAATTCACCCCTCCACTTT. Residues: CASSLADRGWGNSPLHF.

The genes are TRBV7-2 and TRBJ1-5; D not resolved. The CDR3 runs 13 residues. In germline, CDR1 is SGHTA, CDR2 FQGNSA. V shed 5 bases and J shed 5 bases, with 10 bases lying between them. The CDR3 DNA reads TGTGCCAGCAGCCTCGGGAGGGATCAGCCCCAGCATTTT. Translation gives CASSLGRDQPQHF.

V is TRBV30 and J is TRBJ1-6; 7 bases align to TRBD1. The CDR3 loop spans 14 amino acids. The germline V gene has CDR1 GTSNPN and CDR2 SVGIG (reference sequence). With 3 bases clipped from V and 7 bases from J, the junction kept 6 bases outside the gene matches. The CDR3 is CAWRADRSNSPLHF. The DNA for the CDR3 is TGTGCCTGGAGAGCGGACAGGTCAAATTCACCCCTCCACTTT.

This chain connects TRBV19 to TRBJ1-2; D not certain. V gave up 8 bases and J gave up 4 bases, with 14 bases separating them. CDR1 LNHDA and CDR2 SQIVND come from the germline V gene (reference sequence). CDR3 length: 13 amino acids. In DNA form, the CDR3 reads TGTGCCAGTCAAGATAGTCGGGGCTATGGCTACACCTTC. Its translation: CASQDSRGYGYTF.

As to this clone: This sample also contains other DNA sequences that code for the same CDR3. CDR3 coding DNA: TGTGCCAGCAGTTTTGGGGGACAGCAAGAGACCCAGTACTTC. This translates into CASSFGGQQETQYF. The chain combines TRBV28 with TRBJ2-5; 7 nucleotides line up with TRBD1. CDR3 length: 14 residues. CDR1 and CDR2 from the germline V gene are MDHEN and SYDVKM. V lost 3 bases, J lost 2 bases, and 3 bases stayed unmatched.